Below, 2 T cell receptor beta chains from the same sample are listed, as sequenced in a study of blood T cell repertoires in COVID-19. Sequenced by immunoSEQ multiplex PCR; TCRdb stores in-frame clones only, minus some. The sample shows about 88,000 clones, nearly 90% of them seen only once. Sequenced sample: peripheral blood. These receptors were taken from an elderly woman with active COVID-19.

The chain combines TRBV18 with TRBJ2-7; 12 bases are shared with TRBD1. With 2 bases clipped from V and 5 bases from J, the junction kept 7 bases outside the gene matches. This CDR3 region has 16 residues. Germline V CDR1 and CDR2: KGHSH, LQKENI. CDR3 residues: CASSPELRDRGHEQYF. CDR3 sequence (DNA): TGTGCCAGCTCACCAGAACTCCGGGACAGGGGGCACGAGCAGTACTTC.

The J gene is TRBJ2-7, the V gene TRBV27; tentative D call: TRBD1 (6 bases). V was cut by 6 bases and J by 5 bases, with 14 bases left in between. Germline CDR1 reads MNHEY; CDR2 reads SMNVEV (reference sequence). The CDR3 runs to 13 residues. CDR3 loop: CASRKQGIDEQYF. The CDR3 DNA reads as TGTGCCAGCAGGAAACAGGGTATCGACGAGCAGTACTTC.